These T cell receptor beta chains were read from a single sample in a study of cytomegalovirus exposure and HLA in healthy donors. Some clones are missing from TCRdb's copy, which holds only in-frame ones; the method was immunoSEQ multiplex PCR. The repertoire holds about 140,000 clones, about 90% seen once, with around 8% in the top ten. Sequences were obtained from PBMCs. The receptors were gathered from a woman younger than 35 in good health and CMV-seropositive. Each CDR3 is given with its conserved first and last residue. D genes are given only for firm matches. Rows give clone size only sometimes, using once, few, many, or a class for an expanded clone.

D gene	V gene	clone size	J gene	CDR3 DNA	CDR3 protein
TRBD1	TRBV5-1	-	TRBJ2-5	TGCGCCAGCAGCAGGACAGGGCAAGAGACCCAGTACTTC	CASSRTGQETQYF
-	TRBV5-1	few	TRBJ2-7	TGCGCCAGTTCGGAGACTGGCTACGAGCAGTACTTC	CASSETGYEQYF
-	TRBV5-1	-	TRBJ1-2	TGCGCCAGCAGCTTGGGACAGAATAATATCTATGGCTACACCTTC	CASSLGQNNIYGYTF
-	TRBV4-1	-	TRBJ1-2	TGCGCCAGCAGCCGAGAGGTAGGCGGTAGCTATGGCTACACCTTC	CASSREVGGSYGYTF
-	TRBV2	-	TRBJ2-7	TGTGCCAGCAGTGGGGGGGGGACATACGAGCAGTACTTC	CASSGGGTYEQYF
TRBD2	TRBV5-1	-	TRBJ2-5	TGCGCCAGCAGCTCGGATTCGGGGACTAGGATTGGAGAGACCCAGTACTTC	CASSSDSGTRIGETQYF
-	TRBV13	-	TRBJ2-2	TGTGCCAGCAGCCCGTCGGCGGTCACCGGGGAGCTGTTTTTT	CASSPSAVTGELFF
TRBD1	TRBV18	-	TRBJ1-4	TGTGCCAGCTCAGAGGGACAGAGCAATGAAAAACTGTTTTTT	CASSEGQSNEKLFF
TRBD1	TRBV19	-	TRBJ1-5	TGTGCCAGTAGTCCGGACAGGGGACGCAATCAGCCCCAGCATTTT	CASSPDRGRNQPQHF
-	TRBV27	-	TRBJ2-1	TGTGCCAGCAGTCTGACAGGACCAAGCCTCCCACCTCTCTTC	CASSLTGPSLPPLF
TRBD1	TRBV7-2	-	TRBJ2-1	TGTGCCAGCAGCCCTTTGGGACAGGGCGTCAAGGAGTTCTTC	CASSPLGQGVKEFF
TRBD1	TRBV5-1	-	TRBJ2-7	TGCGCCAGCAGCTTAACCCCCCCGGGACAGGGGACCTACGAGCAGTACTTC	CASSLTPPGQGTYEQYF
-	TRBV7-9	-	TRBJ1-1	TGTGCCAGCAGCTTAGGTGTAGGGGACACTGAAGCTTTCTTT	CASSLGVGDTEAFF
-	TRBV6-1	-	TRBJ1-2	TGTGCCAGCAGTGGGACAGTTTTGTATGGCTACACCTTC	CASSGTVLYGYTF
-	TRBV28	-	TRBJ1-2	TGTGCCAGCAGTTTGAGGCAGAACTATGGCTACACCTTC	CASSLRQNYGYTF
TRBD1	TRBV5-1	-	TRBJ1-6	TGCGCCAGCACCCCTGGGGGACAGCCAAATTCACCCCTCCACTTT	CASTPGGQPNSPLHF
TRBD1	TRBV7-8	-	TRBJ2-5	TGTGCCAGCAGAGGACAGGGGCCCCGAGAGACCCAGTACTTC	CASRGQGPRETQYF
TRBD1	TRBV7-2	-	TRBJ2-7	TGTGCCAGCAGCGGACAGGGGGGCCGCGAGCAGTACTTC	CASSGQGGREQYF
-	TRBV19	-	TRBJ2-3	TGTGCCAGTAGTATTGCGGGGTACGGGAGCACAGATACGCAGTATTTT	CASSIAGYGSTDTQYF
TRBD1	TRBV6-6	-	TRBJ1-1	TGTGCCAGCAGCCTGACAGGGGGGTCGTCGAACACTGAAGCTTTCTTT	CASSLTGGSSNTEAFF
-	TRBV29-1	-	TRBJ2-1	TGCAGCGTAAAAAGCAACCAAAGAAACAATGAGCAGTTCTTC	CSVKSNQRNNEQFF
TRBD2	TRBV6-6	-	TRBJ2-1	TGTGCCAGCAGTCAGACTAGCGGGGGTGTCAGAAATGAGCAGTTCTTC	CASSQTSGGVRNEQFF
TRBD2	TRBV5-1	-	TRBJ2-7	TGCGCCAGCACGGGACTATCTGGCTCCTACGAGCAGTACTTC	CASTGLSGSYEQYF
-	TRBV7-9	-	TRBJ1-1	TGTGCCAGCAGCTTAGTTAGCAGGGTGGGGACTGAAGCTTTCTTT	CASSLVSRVGTEAFF
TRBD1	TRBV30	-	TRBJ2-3	TGTGCCTGGAAAACAGGGGGCGCAGATACGCAGTATTTT	CAWKTGGADTQYF
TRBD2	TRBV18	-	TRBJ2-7	TGTGCCAGCTCACCTAATCGGGAGGCAGGCTACGAGCAGTACTTC	CASSPNREAGYEQYF
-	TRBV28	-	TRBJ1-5	TGTGCCAGCAGCCACGGAGTTGGACAGCGTAGCAATCAGCCCCAGCATTTT	CASSHGVGQRSNQPQHF